A selection of T cell receptor beta chains follows, all from one sample in a study of blood T cell repertoires in COVID-19. Clones were read by immunoSEQ multiplex PCR, and TCRdb kept only the in-frame ones, dropping some. The sample includes roughly 270,000 clones, approximately 80% seen only once; the top ten take about 5%. The sample comprised PBMCs or T cells enriched from blood (not recorded which). These receptors were taken from a man aged 40-55 years who had been exposed to COVID-19. Each CDR3 is given without its conserved first and last residue.

V gene: TRBV6-5; CDR3 protein: ASSYSTTNPYEQY
V gene: TRBV4-2; CDR3 protein: ASRGQGKGGELF
V gene: TRBV10-3; CDR3 protein: AISVLAGGLYEQY
V gene: TRBV20-1; CDR3 protein: SASLTRGGETQY
V gene: TRBV10-2; CDR3 protein: ASLTGYVGELF
V gene: TRBV7-9; CDR3 protein: ASSPTRPSYEQY
V gene: TRBV3-1/TRBV3-2; CDR3 protein: ASSQGHPNTGELF
V gene: TRBV2; CDR3 protein: ASSEEFTGGAGYT
V gene: TRBV4-1; CDR3 protein: ASSQDERQGYGYT
V gene: TRBV28; CDR3 protein: ASSALGHIV
V gene: TRBV30; CDR3 protein: ARTSGSYAGELF
V gene: TRBV2; CDR3 protein: ASSGGMGEFQPQH
V gene: TRBV7-9; CDR3 protein: ASSTNLGQGVWEQY
V gene: TRBV29-1; CDR3 protein: GASKLAGASYEQY
V gene: TRBV11-2; CDR3 protein: ASSIGQFNQPQH
V gene: TRBV30; CDR3 protein: AWGIRGAF
V gene: TRBV5-4; CDR3 protein: ASSLGGTSVMQNEQF
V gene: TRBV4-1; CDR3 protein: ASSQTGTEAF
V gene: TRBV9; CDR3 protein: ASSRVAGERGTGELF
V gene: TRBV12-3/TRBV12-4; CDR3 protein: ASSADWGTEAF
V gene: TRBV27; CDR3 protein: ASSTQGGPTLLETQY
V gene: TRBV29-1; CDR3 protein: SAYLGTSDYNEQF
V gene: TRBV18; CDR3 protein: ASSPNYSGGYT
V gene: TRBV6-2/TRBV6-3; CDR3 protein: ASSYRPGYGYT
V gene: TRBV21-1; CDR3 protein: ASSRIRAPGISTDTQY
V gene: TRBV7-2; CDR3 protein: ASSFLSGRAGAGELF
V gene: TRBV5-6; CDR3 protein: ASSLPGETYNEQF
V gene: TRBV11-1; CDR3 protein: ASSLGQGTEAF
V gene: TRBV6-5; CDR3 protein: ASSLRVMAGYT
V gene: TRBV5-4; CDR3 protein: ASRNLNTEAF
V gene: TRBV7-8; CDR3 protein: ASSLGAGVGEQF
V gene: TRBV6-5; CDR3 protein: ASSTRGWGQPQH
V gene: TRBV3-1/TRBV3-2; CDR3 protein: ASSIVSSYNEQF
V gene: TRBV4-2; CDR3 protein: ASSQSGTSGDNEQF
V gene: TRBV2; CDR3 protein: ASSEGQRNYGYT
V gene: TRBV27; CDR3 protein: ASSLGQLNQPQH
V gene: TRBV7-9; CDR3 protein: ASSLIGGGGRSNEQF
V gene: TRBV11-3; CDR3 protein: ASSSRGDRGKNEQF
V gene: TRBV18; CDR3 protein: ASLIQENNNEQF
V gene: TRBV27; CDR3 protein: ASSLSFASPRNYEQY
V gene: TRBV3-1/TRBV3-2; CDR3 protein: ASGAGEVQY
V gene: TRBV19; CDR3 protein: ASMRDREGTEAF
V gene: TRBV5-4; CDR3 protein: ASAGTANYGYT
V gene: TRBV5-4; CDR3 protein: ASSSDRGTEAF
V gene: TRBV7-8; CDR3 protein: ASSPSRYEQY
V gene: TRBV5-1; CDR3 protein: ASSFKQGGEQF
V gene: TRBV4-1; CDR3 protein: ASSAYETSGSLRNTDTQY
V gene: TRBV19; CDR3 protein: ASSIATSGSLGEQY
V gene: TRBV24-1; CDR3 protein: ATSDNRAGYT
V gene: TRBV3-1/TRBV3-2; CDR3 protein: ASSQVPFRDGYT
V gene: TRBV5-1; CDR3 protein: ASREGATDTQY
V gene: TRBV24-1; CDR3 protein: ATSDPRTGGQETQY
V gene: TRBV9; CDR3 protein: ASSVDGQGNQPQH
V gene: TRBV12-3/TRBV12-4; CDR3 protein: ASSGSWSGELF
V gene: TRBV12-3/TRBV12-4; CDR3 protein: ASGTGENIQY
V gene: TRBV7-2; CDR3 protein: ASSYWETGGGYT
V gene: TRBV5-1; CDR3 protein: ASSFSGGNEQF
V gene: TRBV11-2; CDR3 protein: ASSMGVRDTGNTIY
V gene: TRBV6-1; CDR3 protein: ASSAGSGGSSYEQY
V gene: TRBV10-3; CDR3 protein: AIKPTGSGNTIY